This T cell receptor (beta chain) was sequenced for a study of cytomegalovirus exposure and HLA in healthy donors. Study-wide results and caveats: Relative to equally common others, HLA-associated TCR beta chains showed greater clonal expansion in a later analysis. The study had only CMV serostatus as immune exposure information. Associated with cytomegalovirus, according to the listing, were 164 TCR beta chains.

Primers: 60 Vbeta forward and 13 Jbeta reverse. Sequencing was performed with immunoSEQ multiplex PCR; in TCRdb, only in-frame clones are kept and a portion is missing. The sample holds approximately 61,000 clones, about 61% seen once. Germline V gene sequence: CDR1 SGHNT, CDR2 YYREEE (reference sequence). CDR3 size: 18 residues. Germline trimming cut 7 bases from V and 5 bases from J; bases unmatched to any gene: 19. As for this clone: As yet, its antigen is unknown.

This sequence joins TRBV5-4 and TRBJ2-7, with 12 bases fitting TRBD2. The sample was PBMCs. The receptor's source is a woman aged 45 to 65 in good health and CMV-seronegative. Here the CDR3 DNA reads TGTGCCAGCGAGACTGCGACTAGCGGGAGAATCGGCGGCAACGAGCAGTACTTC. This encodes CASETATSGRIGGNEQYF.